These 14 T cell receptor beta chains share one sample of origin, sequenced in a study of radiotherapy plus CTLA-4 blockade in lung cancer. Assay: immunoSEQ multiplex PCR; the TCRdb copy retains only in-frame clones and omits some. The data contain roughly 25,000 clones, approximately 70% of them singletons. This material consisted of peripheral blood, taken from a patient treated with radiotherapy plus ipilimumab. The receptors were gathered from a human donor with non-small cell lung cancer who had stable disease on radiotherapy plus ipilimumab.

V is TRBV4-2 and J is TRBJ2-7; 11 bases match TRBD2. The germline V gene encodes CDR1 LGHNA and CDR2 YNFKEQ. There are 16 residues in the CDR3. The J segment lost 3 bases and the V segment lost 0 bases, leaving 4 bases of the junction unmatched. This chain's CDR3 is CASSQDDTSGSYEQYF. CDR3 DNA sequence: TGTGCCAGCAGCCAAGATGATACTAGCGGGAGCTACGAGCAGTACTTC.

J is TRBJ2-4 and V is TRBV25-1; D unclear. This CDR3 has 17 residues. The V and J ends lost 3 bases and 0 bases respectively, with 15 bases between them. Germline assignment: CDR1 MGHDK and CDR2 SYGVNS. For the CDR3, the DNA is TGTGCCAGCAGTGAGCTGTGGCAGGACCTAGCCAAAAACATTCAGTACTTC. This codes for CASSELWQDLAKNIQYF.

This clone was counted only a few times. V gene TRBV29-1 combines with J gene TRBJ1-2; D ambiguous. The CDR3 has 13 residues. CDR1 is SQVTM and CDR2 is ANQGSEA in the germline V gene. Trimming took off 4 bases at V and 2 bases at J, with 11 bases between the two ends. CDR3 nucleotide sequence: TGCAGCGTTGGAGCCGGAACCAACTATGGCTACACCTTC. The encoded protein is CSVGAGTNYGYTF.

The rearrangement links TRBV7-8 to TRBJ1-1; 7 bases map to TRBD1. J was trimmed by 5 bases and V by 5 bases; bases with no gene match: 11. This CDR3 spans 15 amino acids. CDR1 and CDR2 (germline): SGHVS, FQNEAQ. The CDR3 sequence is CASSIRRGEGTEAFF. CDR3 bases: TGTGCCAGCAGCATCCGCAGGGGGGAAGGAACTGAAGCTTTCTTT.

The genes are TRBV10-2 and TRBJ2-2; TRBD1 aligns across 7 bases. The CDR3 extends over 13 amino acids. Germline V CDR1 and CDR2: WSHSY, SAAADI. This chain's CDR3 is CAIRGLDTGELFF. CDR3 DNA: TGCGCGATTAGGGGGCTGGACACCGGGGAGCTGTTTTTT.

The chain uses TRBV9 and TRBJ2-1; D tentatively reads TRBD1 or TRBD2 (5 bases each). Trimming cost V 4 bases and J 12 bases, with 14 bases left between them. The CDR3 loop spans 12 amino acids. Germline V gene lookup returns CDR1 SGDLS and CDR2 YYNGEE. CDR3 in amino acids: CASSFRDDLQFF. The CDR3 DNA reads TGTGCCAGCAGCTTCCGGGACGACCTGCAGTTCTTC.

This chain joins TRBV18 and TRBJ2-5; 8 nucleotides agree with TRBD2. Per germline, CDR1 KGHSH and CDR2 LQKENI. This CDR3 region has 15 residues. The V segment lost 3 bases and the J segment 4 bases; nucleotides outside the gene matches: 7. The CDR3 loop is CASSPPAGVAETQYF. CDR3 DNA sequence: TGTGCCAGCTCACCTCCAGCGGGAGTAGCAGAGACCCAGTACTTC.

V and J are TRBV5-1 and TRBJ1-1; a possible D gene is TRBD1 (6 bases). The germline gives CDR1 SGHRS, CDR2 YFSETQ. This CDR3 has 15 amino acids. V was trimmed by 5 bases and J by 2 bases, leaving 16 bases between them. The CDR3 reads CASSSKPTGNTEAFF. The CDR3 nucleotides are TGCGCCAGCAGTTCTAAACCGACAGGAAACACTGAAGCTTTCTTT.

This clone was found once. The CDR3 bases are TGTGCCAGCAGCCCGTACTCAGGGGGCGCCTCTAGGAATGAGCAGTTCTTC. It specifies CASSPYSGGASRNEQFF. J is TRBJ2-1 and V is TRBV9; 8 positions agree with TRBD1. This CDR3 has 17 residues. Germline loops: CDR1 SGDLS, CDR2 YYNGEE. V lost 4 bases, J lost 7 bases, and 16 bases stayed unmatched.

J is TRBJ1-2 and V is TRBV2; D gene uncertain. Germline V gene lookup returns CDR1 SNHLY and CDR2 FYNNEI. The CDR3 runs 15 residues. Trimming removed 7 bases at V and 4 bases at J, with 19 bases between. As DNA, the CDR3 is TGTGCCAGCACCCTAACTCGGGCGGGTGGCTATGGCTACACCTTC. Translating gives CASTLTRAGGYGYTF.

The chain is built from TRBV6-4 and TRBJ2-3, with TRBD2 matching over 8 bases. Trimming at V came to 6 bases and at J to 7 bases, leaving 3 bases not matched to a gene. CDR3 length equals 12 residues. Germline values: CDR1 MRHNA, CDR2 SNTAGT. This CDR3 is CASRTSENTQYF. The CDR3 region has the DNA TGTGCCAGCAGGACTAGCGAAAATACGCAGTATTTT.

This clone is a singleton in its sample. The rearrangement uses TRBV5-1 and TRBJ1-1; 8 bases agree with TRBD1. The CDR3 extends over 15 amino acids. Trimming cost V 3 bases and J 2 bases; bases outside gene matches: 6. CDR1 and CDR2 from the germline V gene are SGHRS and YFSETQ. CDR3: CASSSQGASNTEAFF. DNA for the CDR3: TGCGCCAGCAGCTCCCAGGGGGCTTCTAACACTGAAGCTTTCTTT.

This clone came up a few times. This sequence joins TRBV2 and TRBJ2-5, with 8 bases that match TRBD2. Trimming removed 4 bases from V and 1 base from J; junction bases left unmatched: 5. Germline CDR1 SNHLY, CDR2 FYNNEI. This CDR3 has 15 amino acids. The CDR3 is CASSVSSGTQETQYF. The CDR3 DNA follows: TGTGCCAGCAGTGTCAGTAGCGGGACCCAAGAGACCCAGTACTTC.

The table lists this clone with a count of one. The chain uses TRBV14 and TRBJ1-3, with 7 bases lining up with TRBD1. With 5 bases clipped from V and 4 bases from J, the junction kept 5 bases outside the gene matches. From germline, CDR1 is SGHDN and CDR2 FVKESK. The CDR3 has 14 amino acids. The CDR3 sequence: CASSRQGAGNTIYF. The CDR3 DNA reads TGTGCCAGCAGCAGACAGGGTGCCGGAAACACCATATATTTT.